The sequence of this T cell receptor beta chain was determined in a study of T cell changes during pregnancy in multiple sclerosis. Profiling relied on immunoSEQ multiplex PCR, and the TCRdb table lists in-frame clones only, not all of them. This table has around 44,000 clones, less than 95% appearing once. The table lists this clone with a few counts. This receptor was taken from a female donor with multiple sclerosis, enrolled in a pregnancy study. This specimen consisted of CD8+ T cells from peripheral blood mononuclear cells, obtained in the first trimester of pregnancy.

The chain's CDR3 is CASSLSTAVDTDTQYF. The CDR3 DNA is TGTGCCAGCAGCTTATCAACAGCGGTGGACACAGATACGCAGTATTTT. The chain employs TRBV7-9 and TRBJ2-3; D is perhaps TRBD2 (5 bases). The V end was cut by 2 bases, the J end by 2 bases, with 14 bases between. CDR3 length equals 16 residues. The germline CDR1 and CDR2 sequences are SEHNR and FQNEAQ (reference sequence).